This T cell receptor beta chain was profiled in a study of blood T cell repertoires in COVID-19. Authors' data handling: Amplifying reference gene primers gave estimates of nucleated cell counts. Produced via immunoSEQ multiplex PCR; TCRdb's table is partial and in-frame only. That table supplies the V and J calls and clone size; D and trimming were determined from the DNA. The profile shows 75,000 to 90,000 clones, approximately 88% of them singletons. Looked up from germline, CDR1 is LNHDA and CDR2 is SQIVND (reference sequence). The junction had 12 bases not matched to a gene; V was cut back by 1 base and J by 4 bases. The CDR3 sequence is 17 residues long.

The rearrangement uses TRBV19 and TRBJ1-1, with 7 positions matching TRBD1. The specimen sequenced was peripheral blood. The receptor comes from a man older than 75 with acute or convalescent COVID-19. The CDR3 sequence: CASSIGRQGRHATEAFF. Here the CDR3 DNA reads TGTGCCAGTAGTATAGGTCGACAGGGACGGCATGCCACTGAAGCTTTCTTT.